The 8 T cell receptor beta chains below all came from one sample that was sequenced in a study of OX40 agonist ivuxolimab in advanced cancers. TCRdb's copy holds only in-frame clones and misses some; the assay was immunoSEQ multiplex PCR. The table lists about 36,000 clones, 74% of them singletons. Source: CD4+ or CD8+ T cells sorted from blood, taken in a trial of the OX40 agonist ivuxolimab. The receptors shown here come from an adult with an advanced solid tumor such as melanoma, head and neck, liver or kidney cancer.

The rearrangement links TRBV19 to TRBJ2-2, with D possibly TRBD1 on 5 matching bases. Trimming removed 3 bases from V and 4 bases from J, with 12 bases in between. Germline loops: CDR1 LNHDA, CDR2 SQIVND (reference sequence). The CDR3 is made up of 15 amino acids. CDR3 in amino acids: CASSISGYGTGELFF. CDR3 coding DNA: TGTGCCAGTAGTATTTCAGGGTATGGCACCGGGGAGCTGTTTTTT.

CDR3 in DNA: TGTGCCAGCAGCTCTCGATCCGGGGAGGATACGCAGTATTTT. As protein: CASSSRSGEDTQYF. The chain couples TRBV5-4 to TRBJ2-3; D is possibly TRBD2 (5 bases). Germline loops: CDR1 SGHNT, CDR2 YYREEE (reference sequence). CDR3 length: 14 residues. V was cut by 3 bases and J by 6 bases, with 14 bases left in between.

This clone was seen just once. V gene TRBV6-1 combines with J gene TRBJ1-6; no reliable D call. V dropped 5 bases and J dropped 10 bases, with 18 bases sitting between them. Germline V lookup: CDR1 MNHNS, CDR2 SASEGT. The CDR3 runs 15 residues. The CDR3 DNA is TGTGCCAGCAGTCAACATGGCCCCGAAAGATCACCCCTCCACTTT. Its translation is CASSQHGPERSPLHF.

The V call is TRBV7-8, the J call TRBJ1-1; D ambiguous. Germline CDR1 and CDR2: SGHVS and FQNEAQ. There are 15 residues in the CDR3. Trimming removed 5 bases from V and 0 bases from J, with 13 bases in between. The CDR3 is CASSLSGYLNTEAFF. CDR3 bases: TGTGCCAGCAGCCTATCGGGATATTTGAACACTGAAGCTTTCTTT.

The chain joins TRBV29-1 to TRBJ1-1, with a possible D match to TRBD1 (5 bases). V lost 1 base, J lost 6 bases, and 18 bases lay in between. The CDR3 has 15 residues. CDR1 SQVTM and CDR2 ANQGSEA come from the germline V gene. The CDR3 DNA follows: TGCAGCGTTGAAGGTTGGGGCCGGTTCAACCCTGAAGCTTTCTTT. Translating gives CSVEGWGRFNPEAFF.

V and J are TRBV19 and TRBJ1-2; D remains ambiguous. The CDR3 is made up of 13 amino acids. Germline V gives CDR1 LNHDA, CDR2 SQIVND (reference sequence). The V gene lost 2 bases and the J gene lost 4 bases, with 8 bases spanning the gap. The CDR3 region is CASSITSFYGYTF. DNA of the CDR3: TGTGCCAGTAGTATAACCTCCTTCTATGGCTACACCTTC.

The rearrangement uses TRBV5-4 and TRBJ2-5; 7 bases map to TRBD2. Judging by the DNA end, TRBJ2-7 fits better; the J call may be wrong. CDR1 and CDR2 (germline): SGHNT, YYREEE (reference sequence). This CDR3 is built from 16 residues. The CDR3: CASSGGGPTASYEQYF. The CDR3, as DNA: TGTGCCAGCAGCGGCGGGGGACCGACGGCCTCCTACGAGCAGTACTTC.

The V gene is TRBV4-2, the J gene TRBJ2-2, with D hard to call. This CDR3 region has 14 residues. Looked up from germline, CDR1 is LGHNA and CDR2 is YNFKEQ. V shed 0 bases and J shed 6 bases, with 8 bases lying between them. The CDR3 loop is CASSQDVGSGELFF. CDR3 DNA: TGTGCCAGCAGCCAAGATGTTGGGTCCGGGGAGCTGTTTTTT.